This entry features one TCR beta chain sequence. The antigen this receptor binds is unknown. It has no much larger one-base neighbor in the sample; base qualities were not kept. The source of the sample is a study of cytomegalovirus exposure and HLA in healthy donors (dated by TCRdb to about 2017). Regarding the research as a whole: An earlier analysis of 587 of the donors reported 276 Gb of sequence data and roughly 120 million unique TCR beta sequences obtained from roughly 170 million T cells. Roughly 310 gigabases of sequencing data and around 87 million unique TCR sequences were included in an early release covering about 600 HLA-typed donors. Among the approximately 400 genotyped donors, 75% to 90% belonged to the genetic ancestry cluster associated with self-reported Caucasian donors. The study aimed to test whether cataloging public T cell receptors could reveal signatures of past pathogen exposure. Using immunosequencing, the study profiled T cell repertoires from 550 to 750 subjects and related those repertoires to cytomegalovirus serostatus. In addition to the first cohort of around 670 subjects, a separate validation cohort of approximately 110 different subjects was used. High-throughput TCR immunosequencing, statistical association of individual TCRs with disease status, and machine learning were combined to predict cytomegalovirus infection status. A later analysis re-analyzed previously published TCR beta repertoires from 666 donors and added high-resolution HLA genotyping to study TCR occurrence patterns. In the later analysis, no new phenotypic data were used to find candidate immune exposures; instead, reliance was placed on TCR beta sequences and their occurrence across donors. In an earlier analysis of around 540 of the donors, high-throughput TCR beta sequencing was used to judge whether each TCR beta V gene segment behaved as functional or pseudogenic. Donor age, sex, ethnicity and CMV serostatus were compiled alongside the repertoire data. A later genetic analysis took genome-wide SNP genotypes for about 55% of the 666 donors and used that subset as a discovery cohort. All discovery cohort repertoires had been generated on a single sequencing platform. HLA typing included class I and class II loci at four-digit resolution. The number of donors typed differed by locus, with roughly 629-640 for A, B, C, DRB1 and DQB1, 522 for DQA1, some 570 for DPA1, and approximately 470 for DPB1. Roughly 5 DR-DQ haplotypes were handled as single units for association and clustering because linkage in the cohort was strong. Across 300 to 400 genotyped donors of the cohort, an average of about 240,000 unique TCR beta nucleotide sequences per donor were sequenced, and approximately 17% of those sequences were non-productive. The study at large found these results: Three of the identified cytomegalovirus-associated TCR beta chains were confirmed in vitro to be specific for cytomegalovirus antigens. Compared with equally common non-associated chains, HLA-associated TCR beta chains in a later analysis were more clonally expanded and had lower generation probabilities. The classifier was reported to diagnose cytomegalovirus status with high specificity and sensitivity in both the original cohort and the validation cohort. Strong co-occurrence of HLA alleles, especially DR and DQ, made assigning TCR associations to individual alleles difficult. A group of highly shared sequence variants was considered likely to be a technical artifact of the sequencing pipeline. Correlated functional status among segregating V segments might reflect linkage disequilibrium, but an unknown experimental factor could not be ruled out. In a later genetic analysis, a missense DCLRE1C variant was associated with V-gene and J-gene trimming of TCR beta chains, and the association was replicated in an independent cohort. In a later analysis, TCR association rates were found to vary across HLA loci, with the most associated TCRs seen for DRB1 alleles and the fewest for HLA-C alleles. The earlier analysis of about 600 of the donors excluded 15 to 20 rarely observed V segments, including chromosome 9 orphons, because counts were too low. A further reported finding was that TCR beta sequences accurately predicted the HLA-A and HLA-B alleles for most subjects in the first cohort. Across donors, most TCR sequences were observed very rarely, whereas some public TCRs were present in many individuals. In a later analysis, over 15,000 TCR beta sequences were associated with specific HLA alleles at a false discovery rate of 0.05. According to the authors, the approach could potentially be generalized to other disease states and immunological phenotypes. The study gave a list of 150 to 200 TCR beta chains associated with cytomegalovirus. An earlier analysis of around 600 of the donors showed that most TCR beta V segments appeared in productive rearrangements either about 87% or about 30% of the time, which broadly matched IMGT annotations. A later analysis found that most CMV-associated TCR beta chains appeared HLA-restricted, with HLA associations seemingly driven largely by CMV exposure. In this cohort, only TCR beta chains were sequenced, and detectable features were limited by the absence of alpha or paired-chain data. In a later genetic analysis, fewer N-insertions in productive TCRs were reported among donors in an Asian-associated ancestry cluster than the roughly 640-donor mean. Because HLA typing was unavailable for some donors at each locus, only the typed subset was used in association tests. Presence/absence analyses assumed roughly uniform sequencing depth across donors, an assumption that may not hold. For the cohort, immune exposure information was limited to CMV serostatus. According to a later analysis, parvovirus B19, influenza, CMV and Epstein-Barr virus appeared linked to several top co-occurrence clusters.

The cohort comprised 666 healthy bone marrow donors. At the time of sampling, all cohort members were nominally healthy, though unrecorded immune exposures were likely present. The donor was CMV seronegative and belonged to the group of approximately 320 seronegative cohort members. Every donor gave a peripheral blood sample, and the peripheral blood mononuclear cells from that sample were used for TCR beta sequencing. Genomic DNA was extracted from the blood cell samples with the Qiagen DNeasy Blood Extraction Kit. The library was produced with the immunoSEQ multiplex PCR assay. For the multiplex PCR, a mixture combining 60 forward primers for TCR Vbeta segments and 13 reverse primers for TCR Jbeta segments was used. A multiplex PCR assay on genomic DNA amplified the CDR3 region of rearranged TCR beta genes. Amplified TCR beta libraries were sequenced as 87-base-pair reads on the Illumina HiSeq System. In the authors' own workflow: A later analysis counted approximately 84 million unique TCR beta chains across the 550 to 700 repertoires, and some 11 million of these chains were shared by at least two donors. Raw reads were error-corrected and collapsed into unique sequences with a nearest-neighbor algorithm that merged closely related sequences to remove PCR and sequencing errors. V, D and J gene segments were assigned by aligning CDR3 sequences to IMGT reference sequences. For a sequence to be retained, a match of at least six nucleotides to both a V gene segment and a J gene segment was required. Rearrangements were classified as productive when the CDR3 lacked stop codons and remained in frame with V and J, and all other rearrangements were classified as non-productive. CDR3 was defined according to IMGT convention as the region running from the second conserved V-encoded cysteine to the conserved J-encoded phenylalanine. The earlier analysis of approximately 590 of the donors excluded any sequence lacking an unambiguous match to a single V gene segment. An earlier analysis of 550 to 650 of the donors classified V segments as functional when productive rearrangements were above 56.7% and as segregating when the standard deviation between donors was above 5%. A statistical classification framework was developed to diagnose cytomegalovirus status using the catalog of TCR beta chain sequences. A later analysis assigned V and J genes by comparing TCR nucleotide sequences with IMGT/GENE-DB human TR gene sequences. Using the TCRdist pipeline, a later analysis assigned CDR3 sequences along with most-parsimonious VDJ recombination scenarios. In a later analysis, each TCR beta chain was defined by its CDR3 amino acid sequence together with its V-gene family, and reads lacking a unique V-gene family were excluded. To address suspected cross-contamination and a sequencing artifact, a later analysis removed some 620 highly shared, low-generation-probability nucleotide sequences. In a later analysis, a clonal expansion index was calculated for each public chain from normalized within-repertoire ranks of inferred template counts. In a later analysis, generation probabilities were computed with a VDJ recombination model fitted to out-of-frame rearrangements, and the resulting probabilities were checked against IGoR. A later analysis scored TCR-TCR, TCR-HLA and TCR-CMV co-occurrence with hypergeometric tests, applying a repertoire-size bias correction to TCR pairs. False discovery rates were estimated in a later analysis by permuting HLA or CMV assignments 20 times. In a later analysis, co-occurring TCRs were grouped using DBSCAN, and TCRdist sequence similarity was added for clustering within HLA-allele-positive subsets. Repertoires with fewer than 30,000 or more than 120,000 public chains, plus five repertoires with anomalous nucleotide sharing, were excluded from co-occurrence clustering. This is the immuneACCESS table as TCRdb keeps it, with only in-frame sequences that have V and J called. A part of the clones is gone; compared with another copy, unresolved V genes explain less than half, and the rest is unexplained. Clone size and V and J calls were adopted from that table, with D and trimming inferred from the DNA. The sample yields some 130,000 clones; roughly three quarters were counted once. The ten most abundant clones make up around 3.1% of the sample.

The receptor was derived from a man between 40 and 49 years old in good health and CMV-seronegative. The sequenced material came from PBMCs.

This receptor has the CDR3 CASRSGEANYGYTF. In nucleotide form, the sequence is TGTGCCAGCAGGTCCGGGGAAGCTAACTATGGCTACACCTTC. Recombination linked TRBV7-2 to TRBJ1-2; there is no confident call for the D gene. The CDR3 covers 14 residues, taking in both the cysteine and the phenylalanine. CDR3 DNA only is kept here, 42 bases in frame from base 1. In the germline V gene, CDR1 corresponds to SGHTA and CDR2 to FQGNSA. The germline ends are 11 bases apart after V is trimmed by 6 bases and J by 0 bases.